These 27 T cell receptor beta chains were all obtained from the same sample, sequenced in a study of persistence of HIV-infected CD4 T cells. The immunoSEQ assay was version 4, run in survey mode. The data were produced by immunoSEQ multiplex PCR, yet TCRdb's version contains in-frame clones alone and is incomplete. This table holds about 36,000 clones, 75% to 85% found once. Cells were stimulated with overlapping HIV-1 Gag 15-mer peptides. Memory cells lacking CD40L and CD69 with high CD45RO were sorted. No antigen has been identified for these receptors. This material consisted of cultured CD4+ T cells from PBMCs, taken from a patient who received antiretroviral therapy. These receptors originate from an adult with HIV. The donor label of this sample is uncertain.

The rearrangement joins TRBV6-5 to TRBJ1-3; no clear D. V was trimmed by 2 bases and J by 4 bases, leaving 6 bases between them. The germline gives CDR1 MNHEY, CDR2 SVGAGI. The CDR3 extends over 13 amino acids. CDR3 in DNA: TGTGCCAGCAGTTACCTGGACGGAAACACCATATATTTT. This sequence encodes CASSYLDGNTIYF.

J is TRBJ1-3 and V is TRBV27; D may be TRBD1 (6 bases). The CDR3 has 15 residues. Germline CDR1 reads MNHEY; CDR2 reads SMNVEV (reference sequence). Trimming removed 5 bases from V and 0 bases from J, with 11 bases in between. The CDR3 bases are TGTGCCAGCAGTAATCAGGGGCCCTCTGGAAACACCATATATTTT. The encoded protein is CASSNQGPSGNTIYF.

This clone was observed once. The chain combines TRBV7-6 with TRBJ2-2; D gene ambiguous. V dropped 5 bases and J dropped 1 base, with 5 bases sitting between them. The germline V gene encodes CDR1 SGHVS and CDR2 FNYEAQ. The CDR3 sequence is 13 residues long. The CDR3, as DNA: TGTGCCAGCAGCCTGGGGAACACCGGGGAGCTGTTTTTT. This sequence encodes CASSLGNTGELFF.

The chain uses TRBV2 and TRBJ2-2; D remains unclear. The germline gives CDR1 SNHLY, CDR2 FYNNEI. This CDR3 contains 15 residues. Between the trimmed V and J ends, which lost 5 bases and 1 base, there was a span of 11 bases. The CDR3 DNA is TGTGCCAGCAGTCGTCGGGCAGTGAACACCGGGGAGCTGTTTTTT. Its protein is CASSRRAVNTGELFF. Full variable domain (outside the CDR3, taken from reference TRBV2 and TRBJ2-2): EPEVTQTPSHQVTQMGQEVILRCVPISNHLYFYWYRQILGQKVEFLVSFYNNEISEKSEIFDDQFSVERPDGSNFTLKIRSTKLEDSAMYFCASSRRAVNTGELFFGEGSRLTVL.

The genes are TRBV5-1 and TRBJ2-1, with D maybe TRBD1 (5 bases). The CDR3 contains 16 residues. The germline V and J ends were trimmed by 0 bases and 2 bases, with 12 bases remaining between them. CDR1 SGHRS and CDR2 YFSETQ come from the germline V gene. CDR3 coding DNA: TGCGCCAGCAGCTTGGAGGGGCCCGGGCCCTACAATGAGCAGTTCTTC. It is translated as CASSLEGPGPYNEQFF.

The rearrangement links TRBV19 to TRBJ1-2; D ambiguous. The CDR3 consists of 13 residues. The V end was cut by 6 bases, the J end by 1 base, with 9 bases between. Germline lookup yields CDR1 LNHDA and CDR2 SQIVND (reference sequence). CDR3 bases: TGTGCCAGTAGCAGAGAGGGTAACTATGGCTACACCTTC. It encodes CASSREGNYGYTF. Based on the CDR3 plus reference TRBV19 and TRBJ1-2, the full variable domain is DGGITQSPKYLFRKEGQNVTLSCEQNLNHDAMYWYRQDPGQGLRLIYYSQIVNDFQKGDIAEGYSVSREKKESFPLTVTSAQKNPTAFYLCASSREGNYGYTFGSGTRLTVV.

This chain joins TRBV5-6 and TRBJ2-1, with a tentative D call TRBD1 (6 bases). V was pared by 4 bases and J by 8 bases, with 10 bases between. From germline, CDR1 is SGHDT and CDR2 YYEEEE. CDR3 length: 12 residues. CDR3 DNA sequence: TGTGCCAGCAGCCCAGGGGTACATGAGCAGTTCTTC. It is translated as CASSPGVHEQFF.

The sample holds one count of this clone. This rearrangement joins TRBV29-1 to TRBJ1-6; maybe TRBD1 (5 bases). CDR1 is SQVTM and CDR2 is ANQGSEA in the germline V gene. V lost 4 bases to trimming and J lost 8 bases, with 12 bases between them. The CDR3 covers 13 residues. The CDR3, as DNA: TGCAGCGTTGGGACATCGAGAGATTCACCCCTCCACTTT. It yields the protein CSVGTSRDSPLHF. Full variable domain (remainder filled in from reference TRBV29-1 and TRBJ1-6): SAVISQKPSRDICQRGTSLTIQCQVDSQVTMMFWYRQQPGQSLTLIATANQGSEATYESGFVIDKFPISRPNLTFSTLTVSNMSPEDSSIYLCSVGTSRDSPLHFGNGTRLTVT.

V usage is TRBV19 and J usage is TRBJ1-2; 7 bases match TRBD1. The V segment lost 3 bases and the J segment 5 bases; nucleotides outside the gene matches: 9. CDR1 and CDR2 (germline): LNHDA, SQIVND (reference sequence). This CDR3 is built from 15 residues. The CDR3 sequence is CASSIALGQQYGYTF. In DNA, the CDR3 is TGTGCCAGTAGTATCGCGCTGGGACAGCAATATGGCTACACCTTC.

V usage is TRBV24-1 and J usage is TRBJ2-3; D is possibly TRBD2 (6 bases). V lost 3 bases and J lost 5, with 14 bases in between. The CDR3 runs to 15 residues. The germline V gene encodes CDR1 KGHDR and CDR2 SFDVKD. The CDR3 DNA follows: TGTGCCACCAGTGATCCCATTCGGGGGATAGATACGCAGTATTTT. As protein: CATSDPIRGIDTQYF.

The chain has TRBV4-2 and TRBJ2-3; 8 positions agree with TRBD2. Germline CDR1 LGHNA, CDR2 YNFKEQ. CDR3 length: 16 residues. J was trimmed by 1 base and V by 4 bases; bases with no gene match: 7. The CDR3 is CASSLNPRGGTDTQYF. The CDR3 nucleotides read TGTGCCAGCAGCCTCAACCCGCGGGGGGGCACAGATACGCAGTATTTT.

This clone occurred a few times. The rearrangement links TRBV11-3 to TRBJ2-5; D is unclear. The CDR3 runs to 15 residues. The ends were cut back, 2 bases at V and 5 bases at J, with 15 bases in the middle. Germline V gives CDR1 SGHNT, CDR2 YENEEA. The CDR3 protein is CASSLHSTGRETQYF. The CDR3 nucleotides read TGTGCCAGCAGCTTACACAGCACCGGCCGGGAGACCCAGTACTTC.

The chain joins TRBV3-1 (or the pseudogene TRBV3-2) to TRBJ1-6, with D tentatively TRBD1 (5 bases). V was shortened by 3 bases and J by 0 bases, with 15 bases between the two germline ends. CDR1 LGHDT and CDR2 YNNKEL come from the germline V gene (reference sequence). The CDR3 consists of 18 residues. This CDR3 reads CASSHGTVLSSYNSPLHF. The CDR3 DNA follows: TGTGCCAGCAGCCATGGGACGGTACTTAGCTCCTATAATTCACCCCTCCACTTT.

This clone has only a few counts. This sequence joins TRBV30 and TRBJ1-1, with D possibly being TRBD1 (5 bases). This CDR3 is 13 amino acids long. CDR1 and CDR2 from the germline V gene are GTSNPN and SVGIG (reference sequence). V was cut by 3 bases and J by 5 bases, with 13 bases left in between. The CDR3 DNA follows: TGTGCCTGGAGGGGAACAGGCTTAACTGAAGCTTTCTTT. This sequence encodes CAWRGTGLTEAFF.

J is TRBJ2-3 and V is TRBV2, with TRBD2 matching 10 bases. V trimming: 6 bases; J trimming: 5 bases; junction bases outside the gene matches: 8. Germline V CDR1 and CDR2: SNHLY, FYNNEI. The CDR3 runs to 15 residues. The CDR3 sequence: CASRALAGYGDTQYF. DNA for the CDR3: TGTGCCAGCAGAGCACTAGCGGGGTACGGAGATACGCAGTATTTT.

In this sample, this clone turned up once. V gene TRBV7-8 combines with J gene TRBJ2-3; D is possibly TRBD2 (6 bases). Deletions cut 6 bases from V and 2 bases from J, with 18 bases between. The CDR3 is made up of 16 amino acids. Germline lookup yields CDR1 SGHVS and CDR2 FQNEAQ. The CDR3 DNA reads as TGTGCCAGCAGTGATAGTCGGGCGGGGAACACAGATACGCAGTATTTT. Translating gives CASSDSRAGNTDTQYF.

The chain joins TRBV5-5 to TRBJ2-2; TRBD2 matches 9 bases. The CDR3 covers 17 residues. The ends lost 0 bases at V and 1 base at J; junction bases unmatched: 4. In germline, CDR1 is SGHKS, CDR2 YYEKEE (reference sequence). CDR3 amino acids: CASSLESGGMNTGELFF. Here the CDR3 DNA reads TGTGCCAGCAGCTTGGAAAGCGGGGGGATGAACACCGGGGAGCTGTTTTTT.

The chain carries TRBV27 and TRBJ1-1; D remains unclear. The germline CDR1 and CDR2 sequences are MNHEY and SMNVEV (reference sequence). The CDR3 totals 13 residues. V was shortened by 3 bases and J by 1 base, with 6 bases between the two germline ends. The chain's CDR3 is CASSLAGNTEAFF. The CDR3 DNA reads as TGTGCCAGCAGTTTGGCAGGGAACACTGAAGCTTTCTTT.

V gene TRBV18 combines with J gene TRBJ2-1; D tentatively fits TRBD1 or TRBD2 (5 bases each). The CDR3 sequence is 15 residues long. Germline V gives CDR1 KGHSH, CDR2 LQKENI. V was pared by 3 bases and J by 4 bases, with 13 bases between. CDR3 sequence (DNA): TGTGCCAGCTCACCTAGACAGCGGAATTACAATGAGCAGTTCTTC. As protein: CASSPRQRNYNEQFF.

The chain couples TRBV3-1 (or the pseudogene TRBV3-2) to TRBJ2-5; D is undetermined. This CDR3 spans 11 amino acids. Trimming stripped 4 bases from V and 9 bases from J, with 9 bases between. Germline-derived CDR1 and CDR2 are LGHDT and YNNKEL (reference sequence). The CDR3 nucleotides read TGTGCCAGCAGCCTGTCGGTGGCCCAGTACTTC. This gives the protein CASSLSVAQYF.

This sequence joins TRBV6-5 and TRBJ1-3; a weak D match, TRBD1 (6 bases). The CDR3 is 11 residues long. The V end lost 10 bases, the J end lost 4 bases, and 8 bases lay between the germline ends. Per germline, CDR1 MNHEY and CDR2 SVGAGI. DNA of the CDR3: TGTGCCACCAGGGGAGGAAACACCATATATTTT. Translated, it gives CATRGGNTIYF.

This clone was seen more than once but under ten times. The chain links TRBV5-1 to TRBJ1-3, with D possibly TRBD1 on 6 matching bases. The V gene lost 0 bases and the J gene lost 0 bases, with 10 bases spanning the gap. Germline CDR1 and CDR2: SGHRS and YFSETQ. The CDR3 runs 16 residues. The CDR3 DNA is TGCGCCAGCAGCTTGGTGGGGGCCAACTCTGGAAACACCATATATTTT. Protein product: CASSLVGANSGNTIYF.

This rearrangement joins TRBV6-5 to TRBJ1-2; 7 bases are a match to TRBD1. Germline CDR1 is MNHEY and CDR2 is SVGAGI. The CDR3 contains 13 residues. Trimming took 8 bases from V and 8 from J; bases not matched to a gene: 11. Here the CDR3 reads CASRRDSGFGYTF. As DNA, the CDR3 is TGTGCCAGCCGAAGGGACAGTGGCTTCGGCTACACCTTC.

V gene TRBV24-1 combines with J gene TRBJ2-1, with 10 nucleotides matching TRBD1. V dropped 2 bases and J dropped 6; count of bases not matched to a gene: 6. Germline CDR1 and CDR2: KGHDR and SFDVKD. This CDR3 is 16 amino acids long. The CDR3 bases are TGTGCCACCAGTGATTATAGGACAGGGGGAATCAATGAGCAGTTCTTC. Translated, it gives CATSDYRTGGINEQFF.

The V gene is TRBV19, the J gene TRBJ2-1; tentatively, D is TRBD1 or TRBD2 (5 bases each). This CDR3 contains 14 residues. Germline V lookup: CDR1 LNHDA, CDR2 SQIVND (reference sequence). The V gene lost 6 bases and the J gene lost 4 bases, with 13 bases spanning the gap. For the CDR3, the DNA is TGTGCCAGTAGCACGGGACGGCAATACAATGAGCAGTTCTTC. Amino acids: CASSTGRQYNEQFF.

The chain is built from TRBV30 and TRBJ1-3, with D possibly being TRBD1 (5 bases). The CDR3 runs 16 residues. The germline V and J ends were trimmed by 4 bases and 0 bases, with 16 bases remaining between them. CDR1 and CDR2 (germline): GTSNPN, SVGIG (reference sequence). The CDR3 protein is CAWTQGQSSSGNTIYF. The CDR3 DNA reads TGTGCCTGGACCCAGGGTCAGTCGAGCTCTGGAAACACCATATATTTT.

V is TRBV2 and J is TRBJ1-5; D possibly corresponds to TRBD1 (6 bases). The germline V gene has CDR1 SNHLY and CDR2 FYNNEI. V was cut by 7 bases and J by 1 base, with 11 bases left in between. The CDR3 totals 14 residues. CDR3 loop: CASKIGQSNQPQHF. CDR3 DNA: TGTGCCAGCAAGATAGGACAGAGCAATCAGCCCCAGCATTTT.